The T cell receptor beta chain under discussion was sequenced for a study of T cells in Graves' hyperthyroidism and ophthalmopathy. This clonotype was recorded at least ten times. The J segment lost 6 bases and the V segment lost 4 bases, leaving 10 bases of the junction unmatched. The V gene's germline CDR1 is LGHDT and CDR2 YNNKEL (reference sequence). The CDR3 loop spans 15 amino acids. Amplification targeted TCR beta CDR3 regions from RNA transcripts. The HTBI primer set drove a first-round RT-PCR of the TCR CDR3. A single record per CDR3 protein comes from TCRdb applying MiXCR to the multiplex PCR reads. The profile shows a few hundred thousand distinct CDR3 sequences, less than 20% of them singletons.

The origin of this receptor is a woman aged 30 to 39 with Graves' hyperthyroidism. This chain uses TRBV3-1 with TRBJ2-7, with 9 bases identical to TRBD2. Source material: blood. The CDR3 DNA is TGTGCCAGCAGCCCAATAGCGGGAGTCCCGTCCGAGCAGTACTTC. This translates into CASSPIAGVPSEQYF.